This entry lists 6 T cell receptor beta chains sequenced from one sample in a study of siplizumab effects on memory and regulatory T cells. The protocol was immunoSEQ multiplex PCR, while the TCRdb copy is restricted to in-frame clones and leaves out a portion. The sample comprises around 110,000 clones, around 94% of which are singletons, and roughly 1.5% rests with the top ten. Material: non-Treg CD4+ T cells sorted from blood. The receptor set was obtained from a human donor in good health.

This clone was counted once. This sequence joins TRBV11-2 and TRBJ2-3; the match to TRBD2 covers 7 bases. This CDR3 has 14 residues. V dropped 5 bases and J dropped 2; count of bases not matched to a gene: 4. The germline CDR1 and CDR2 sequences are SGHAT and FQNNGV. The CDR3 reads CASSAGLHTDTQYF. CDR3 sequence (DNA): TGTGCCAGCAGCGCGGGACTACACACAGATACGCAGTATTTT.

V gene TRBV7-2 combines with J gene TRBJ2-3; TRBD1 matches 7 bases. Trimming cost V 1 base and J 5 bases; bases outside gene matches: 6. Looked up from germline, CDR1 is SGHTA and CDR2 is FQGNSA. This CDR3 has 15 residues. Here the CDR3 reads CASSLGQGVGDTQYF. The DNA for the CDR3 is TGTGCCAGCAGCTTAGGGCAGGGGGTCGGAGATACGCAGTATTTT.

The chain recombines TRBV6-4 with TRBJ1-1; the match to TRBD1 covers 9 bases. This CDR3 comprises 13 residues. CDR1 and CDR2 (germline): MRHNA, SNTAGT. V was pared by 6 bases and J by 4 bases, with 3 bases of the junction left unmatched. The CDR3 DNA is TGTGCCAGCAGCGTGACAGGGGGCACTGAAGCTTTCTTT. Protein product: CASSVTGGTEAFF.

The rearrangement links TRBV6-5 to TRBJ1-3; TRBD1 might be the D (5 bases). Germline V gene data show CDR1 as MNHEY and CDR2 as SVGAGI. The CDR3 is made up of 15 amino acids. The V end lost 2 bases, the J end lost 0 bases, and 8 bases lay between the germline ends. CDR3 sequence (DNA): TGTGCCAGCAGTTACGGCACAGGCTCTGGAAACACCATATATTTT. Amino acids: CASSYGTGSGNTIYF.

The rearrangement uses TRBV2 and TRBJ1-2, with D possibly TRBD1 on 5 matching bases. V was shortened by 3 bases and J by 2 bases, with 13 bases between the two germline ends. Looked up from germline, CDR1 is SNHLY and CDR2 is FYNNEI. The CDR3 sequence is 15 residues long. The CDR3 DNA is TGTGCCAGCAGTGACGGGGCCTTTCTCAACTATGGCTACACCTTC. This sequence encodes CASSDGAFLNYGYTF.

This clone came up once. The J gene is TRBJ1-2, the V gene TRBV7-8; 12 bases line up with TRBD1. This CDR3 region has 17 residues. The V gene end was trimmed by 5 bases and the J gene end by 0 bases; junction bases not matched to a gene: 7. The germline V gene encodes CDR1 SGHVS and CDR2 FQNEAQ. The CDR3 loop is CASSPGTGGAPNYGYTF. The CDR3 nucleotides read TGTGCCAGCAGCCCCGGGACAGGGGGCGCCCCTAACTATGGCTACACCTTC.